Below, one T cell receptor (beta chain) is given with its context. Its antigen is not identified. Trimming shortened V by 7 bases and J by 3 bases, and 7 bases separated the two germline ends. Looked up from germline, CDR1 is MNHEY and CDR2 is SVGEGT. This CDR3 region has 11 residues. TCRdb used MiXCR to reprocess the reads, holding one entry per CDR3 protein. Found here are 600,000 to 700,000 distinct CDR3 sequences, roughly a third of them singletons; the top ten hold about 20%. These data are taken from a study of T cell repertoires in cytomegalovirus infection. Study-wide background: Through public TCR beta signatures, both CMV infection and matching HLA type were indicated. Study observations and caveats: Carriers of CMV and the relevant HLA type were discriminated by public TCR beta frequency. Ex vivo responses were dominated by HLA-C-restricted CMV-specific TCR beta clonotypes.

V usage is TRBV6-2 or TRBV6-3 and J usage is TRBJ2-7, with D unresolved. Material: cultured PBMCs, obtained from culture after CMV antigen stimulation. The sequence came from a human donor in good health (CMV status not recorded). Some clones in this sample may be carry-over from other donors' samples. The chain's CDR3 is CASKLLYEQYF. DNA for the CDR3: TGTGCCAGCAAACTACTCTACGAGCAGTACTTC.